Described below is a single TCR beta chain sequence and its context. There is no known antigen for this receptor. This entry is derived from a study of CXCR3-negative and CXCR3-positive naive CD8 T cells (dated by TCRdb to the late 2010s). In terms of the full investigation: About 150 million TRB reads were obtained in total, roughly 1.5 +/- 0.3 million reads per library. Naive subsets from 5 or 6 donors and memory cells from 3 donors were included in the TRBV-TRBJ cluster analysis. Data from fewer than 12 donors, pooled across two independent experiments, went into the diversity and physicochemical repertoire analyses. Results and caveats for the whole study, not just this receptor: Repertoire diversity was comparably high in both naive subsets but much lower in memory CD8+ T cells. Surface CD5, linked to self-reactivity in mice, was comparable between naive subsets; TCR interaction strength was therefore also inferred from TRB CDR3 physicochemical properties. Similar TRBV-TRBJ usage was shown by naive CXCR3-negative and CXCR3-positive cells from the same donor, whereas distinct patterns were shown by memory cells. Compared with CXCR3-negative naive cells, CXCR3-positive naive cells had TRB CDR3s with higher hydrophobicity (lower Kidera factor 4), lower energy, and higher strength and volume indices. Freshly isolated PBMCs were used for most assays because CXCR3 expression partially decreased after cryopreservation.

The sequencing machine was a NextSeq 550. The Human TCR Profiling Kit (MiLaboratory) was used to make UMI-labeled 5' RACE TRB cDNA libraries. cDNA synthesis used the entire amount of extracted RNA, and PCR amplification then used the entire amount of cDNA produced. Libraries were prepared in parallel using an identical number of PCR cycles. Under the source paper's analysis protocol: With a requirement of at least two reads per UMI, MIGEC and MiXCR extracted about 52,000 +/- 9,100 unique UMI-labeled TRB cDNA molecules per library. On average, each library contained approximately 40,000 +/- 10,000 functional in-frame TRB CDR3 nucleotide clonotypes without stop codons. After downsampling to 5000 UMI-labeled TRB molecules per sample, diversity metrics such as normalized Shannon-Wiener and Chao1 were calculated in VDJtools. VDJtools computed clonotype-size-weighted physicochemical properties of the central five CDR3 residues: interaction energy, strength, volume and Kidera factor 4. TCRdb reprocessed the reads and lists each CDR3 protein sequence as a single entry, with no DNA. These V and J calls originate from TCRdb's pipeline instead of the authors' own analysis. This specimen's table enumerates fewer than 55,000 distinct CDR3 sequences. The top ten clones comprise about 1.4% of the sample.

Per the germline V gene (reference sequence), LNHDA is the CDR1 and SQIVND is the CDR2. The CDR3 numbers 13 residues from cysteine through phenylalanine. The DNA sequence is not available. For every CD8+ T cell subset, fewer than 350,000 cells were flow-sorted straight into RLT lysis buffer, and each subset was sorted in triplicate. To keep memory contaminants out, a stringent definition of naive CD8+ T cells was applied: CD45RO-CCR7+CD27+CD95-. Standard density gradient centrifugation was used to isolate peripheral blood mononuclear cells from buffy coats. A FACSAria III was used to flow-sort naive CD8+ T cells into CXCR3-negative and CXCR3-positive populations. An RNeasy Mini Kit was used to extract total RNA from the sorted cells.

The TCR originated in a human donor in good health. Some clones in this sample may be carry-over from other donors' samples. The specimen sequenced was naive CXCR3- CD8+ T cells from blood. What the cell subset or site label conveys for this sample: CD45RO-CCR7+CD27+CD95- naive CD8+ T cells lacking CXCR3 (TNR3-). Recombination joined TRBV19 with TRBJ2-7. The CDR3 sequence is CASSSGISYEQYF.